A selection of T cell receptor beta chains follows, all from one sample in a study of OX40 agonist ivuxolimab in advanced cancers. Profiling relied on immunoSEQ multiplex PCR, and the TCRdb table lists in-frame clones only, not all of them. Of approximately 160,000 clones in the sample, approximately 94% were seen once. Sequencing was performed on CD4+ or CD8+ T cells sorted from blood, taken in a trial of the OX40 agonist ivuxolimab. All receptors derive from an adult with an advanced solid tumor such as melanoma, head and neck, liver or kidney cancer. CDR3s include the opening cysteine and the closing phenylalanine or tryptophan. The D gene is left open where the match is weak. Clone size is stated in some rows and not others, as once, few, many or a class when expanded.

D	V	J	size	DNA	CDR3
-	TRBV19	TRBJ1-2	once	TGTGCCAGTAGTCCAGGGCGGCCTAACTATGGCTACACCTTC	CASSPGRPNYGYTF
TRBD2	TRBV11-2	TRBJ2-1	-	TGTGCCAGCAGCTTAGGGACTAGCGGAACCTACAATGAGCAGTTCTTC	CASSLGTSGTYNEQFF
TRBD1	TRBV5-4	TRBJ2-4	once	TGTGCCAGCAGCCCGGACAGGCAAAACATTCAGTACTTC	CASSPDRQNIQYF
-	TRBV7-9	TRBJ1-5	-	TGTGCCAGCAGCTCGCGGGGGGCCGCCGATCAGCCCCAGCATTTT	CASSSRGAADQPQHF
-	TRBV6-1	TRBJ1-1	-	TGTGCCATCGTAGGGAGAATGAACACTGAAGCTTTCTTT	CAIVGRMNTEAFF
-	TRBV19	TRBJ2-3	-	TGTGCCAGTAGTAGCGGGGGCGGAACCCTCACAGATACGCAGTATTTT	CASSSGGGTLTDTQYF
-	TRBV7-9	TRBJ1-5	-	TGTGCCAGCAGGGGGGGGAGCGATTATAGCAATCAGCCCCAGCATTTT	CASRGGSDYSNQPQHF
-	TRBV5-1	TRBJ1-6	-	TGCGCCAGCAGCCAAGGGACATTAGGGAATTCACCCCTCCACTTT	CASSQGTLGNSPLHF
TRBD2	TRBV15	TRBJ2-7	-	TGTGCCACCCGGGCCGGGACTAGCGGACGGAGCTCCTACGAGCAGTACTTC	CATRAGTSGRSSYEQYF
TRBD2	TRBV5-4	TRBJ2-3	-	TGTGCCAGCAGCCTTAGCGGGGGGCACTATACGCAGTATTTT	CASSLSGGHYTQYF
-	TRBV6-1	TRBJ1-5	-	TGTGCCAGCAGTGAAATTTCCCCAGGGATCTATTCCAATCAGCCCCAGCATTTT	CASSEISPGIYSNQPQHF
-	TRBV6-5	TRBJ2-7	-	TGTGCCAGCAGACCCATGATGGGATCCTACGAGCAGTACTTC	CASRPMMGSYEQYF
TRBD2	TRBV6-5	TRBJ2-7	-	TGTGCCAGCAGTTACGGGCGGGGGAACTACGAGCAGTACTTC	CASSYGRGNYEQYF
TRBD1	TRBV6-4	TRBJ2-7	-	TGTGCCAGCAGTGAGGGACAGGGGGGCAAGCAGTACTTC	CASSEGQGGKQYF
-	TRBV10-3	TRBJ1-1	-	TGTGCCATCAGTGAGCGGGAGAACACTGAAGCTTTCTTT	CAISERENTEAFF
TRBD1	TRBV28	TRBJ1-1	-	TGTGCCAGCAGGCTAGGGACAGCCATTGAAGCTTTCTTT	CASRLGTAIEAFF
TRBD2	TRBV5-1	TRBJ2-7	-	TGCGCCAGCAGCTCCCGGACTAGCGGGGGATACGAGCAGTACTTC	CASSSRTSGGYEQYF
TRBD2	TRBV18	TRBJ2-7	once	TGTGCCAGCTCACCACCGGGGGGGTACGAGCAGTACTTC	CASSPPGGYEQYF
TRBD2	TRBV5-5	TRBJ2-5	-	TGTGCCAGCAGCTTGGCCCCTAGCGGGGGCGTTCAAGAGACCCAGTACTTC	CASSLAPSGGVQETQYF
-	TRBV7-8	TRBJ1-1	-	TGTGCCAGCAGCTCCAGCCTGCCGGCCACTGAAGCTTTCTTT	CASSSSLPATEAFF
-	TRBV6-6	TRBJ1-1	-	TGTGCCAGCCTGGTGGGGGGGCCGAACACTGAAGCTTTCTTT	CASLVGGPNTEAFF
TRBD1	TRBV5-6	TRBJ1-5	-	TGTGCCAGCAGCTGGACAGGGGGTGGTCAGCCCCAGCATTTT	CASSWTGGGQPQHF
-	TRBV6-6	TRBJ1-1	-	TGTGCCAGCAGTTACAATGCACAAAGCCGCCAAGCTTTCTTT	CASSYNAQSRQAFF
TRBD2	TRBV28	TRBJ2-7	-	TGTGCCAGCAGTTTTGGGCTTCTGGGACTAGCGGTCGACGGCTCCTACGAGCAGTACTTC	CASSFGLLGLAVDGSYEQYF
-	TRBV7-9	TRBJ1-1	-	TGTGCCAGCAACGTGGGCACTGAAGCTTTCTTT	CASNVGTEAFF
TRBD1	TRBV4-1	TRBJ2-7	-	TGCGCCAGCAGCCAAGCGGACAGGTCCTACGAGCAGTACTTC	CASSQADRSYEQYF
-	TRBV9	TRBJ1-4	-	TGTGCCAGCAGCGTAGGGGCCGGGCGGGAAAAACTGTTTTTT	CASSVGAGREKLFF
TRBD2	TRBV19	TRBJ2-2	once	TGTGCCAGTAGTCCCTGGGGGGGTCAAAACACCGGGGAGCTGTTTTTT	CASSPWGGQNTGELFF
TRBD1	TRBV7-2	TRBJ1-1	-	TGTGCCAGCAGCTTAGAAGGGTCAGGGGGCACTGAAGCTTTCTTT	CASSLEGSGGTEAFF
-	TRBV4-3	TRBJ2-7	-	TGCGCCAGCAGCCAAGAATGGGGGCCTCGGGGCGAGCAGTACTTC	CASSQEWGPRGEQYF
-	TRBV18	TRBJ1-1	-	TGTGCCAGCTCACCACCGAGAAATCAGGGGCGATACACTGAAGCTTTCTTT	CASSPPRNQGRYTEAFF
TRBD1	TRBV5-4	TRBJ1-2	-	TGTGCCAGCAGCTTTGTAGGGGGAGGACAGGTTTCTGGAAACTATGGCTACACCTTC	CASSFVGGGQVSGNYGYTF
-	TRBV15	TRBJ2-3	-	TGTGCCACCAGCAGAGTCCCAAGCACAGATACGCAGTATTTT	CATSRVPSTDTQYF
-	TRBV6-5	TRBJ2-7	-	TGTGCCAGCAGCTGGACCGTGCCCTACGAGCAGTACTTC	CASSWTVPYEQYF
-	TRBV7-9	TRBJ1-4	-	TGTGCCAGCAGCCGAACCACGGGGACAACCAATAATGAAAAACTGTTTTTT	CASSRTTGTTNNEKLFF
TRBD1	TRBV19	TRBJ1-1	-	TGTGCCAGTAGTGACGACAGGGGCTGGAACACTGAAGCTTTCTTT	CASSDDRGWNTEAFF
TRBD1	TRBV2	TRBJ2-7	once	TGTGCCAGCAATTTCGGCTCAGGGGGCCGTAGCTCCTACGAGCAGTACTTC	CASNFGSGGRSSYEQYF
-	TRBV7-9	TRBJ2-3	-	TGTGCCAGCAGCTTTATAGCAGGACGTGGGACAGATACGCAGTATTTT	CASSFIAGRGTDTQYF
-	TRBV30	TRBJ1-1	-	TGTGCCTGGAGAGGGCAGTTGAACACTGAAGCTTTCTTT	CAWRGQLNTEAFF
TRBD2	TRBV7-7	TRBJ2-5	-	TGTGCTAGCAGCTCGGGACTAGCGGGAGGACAAGAGACCCAGTACTTC	CASSSGLAGGQETQYF
-	TRBV27	TRBJ2-7	-	TGTGCCAGCTGGGGGACGGCCTCGCCGGGAGAGCAGTACTTC	CASWGTASPGEQYF
-	TRBV4-1	TRBJ1-1	-	TGCGCCAGCAGCCAAGGGACCTCATGGAACACTGAAGCTTTCTTT	CASSQGTSWNTEAFF
-	TRBV7-9	TRBJ2-3	-	TGTGCCAGCAGCTCCTACGGGGCGGGAGATACGCAGTATTTT	CASSSYGAGDTQYF
-	TRBV19	TRBJ1-3	-	TGTGCCAGTAGCCTCAGGGATGGTGGAAACACCATATATTTT	CASSLRDGGNTIYF